The rows below give T cell receptor beta chains drawn from one sample of a study of prognosis after radiotherapy for stage I lung cancer. TCRdb redid the calling of the multiplex PCR reads with MiXCR, one entry per CDR3 protein. The sample carries roughly 30,000 distinct CDR3 sequences, 40% to 60% recorded once. This specimen was PBMCs, taken before or after stereotactic body radiation therapy (not recorded which). The receptors shown here come from a donor of 50 years or more with non-small cell lung cancer. The CDR3 runs from the conserved cysteine through the conserved F or W. A D gene is named only where the DNA matches it firmly. Clone size, where shown, is once, few, many, or a class for clones that have expanded.

V gene,D gene,clone size,J gene,CDR3 protein,CDR3 DNA
TRBV20-1,TRBD1,medium-sized,TRBJ2-1,CSARQAGTGNYNEQFF,TGCAGTGCTAGACAAGCCGGGACAGGGAACTACAATGAGCAGTTCTTC
TRBV19,.,many,TRBJ2-7,CASSQIGERNEQYF,TGTGCCAGTAGCCAGATAGGGGAAAGGAACGAGCAGTACTTC
TRBV5-1,TRBD2,many,TRBJ2-5,CASSSSGTSGGTQYF,TGCGCCAGCTCCAGCTCCGGGACTAGCGGGGGGACCCAGTACTTC
TRBV20-1,.,many,TRBJ2-1,CSAGAPDPNEQFF,TGCAGCGCCGGTGCCCCCGACCCCAATGAGCAGTTCTTC
TRBV18,TRBD2,many,TRBJ2-5,CASSPTSGGWETQYF,TGTGCCAGCTCACCGACTAGCGGAGGTTGGGAGACCCAGTACTTC
TRBV5-1,.,many,TRBJ2-7,CASSLGDGTYEQYF,TGCGCCAGCAGCTTGGGGGACGGCACCTACGAGCAGTACTTC
TRBV18,.,many,TRBJ2-2,CASSPLGQKKGTGELFF,TGTGCCAGCTCACCACTTGGTCAAAAGAAGGGCACCGGGGAGCTGTTTTTT
TRBV7-2,.,.,TRBJ2-2,CASSFNVCTGELFF,TGTGCCAGCAGCTTTAATGTCTGCACCGGGGAGCTGTTTTTT
TRBV5-1,TRBD1,.,TRBJ2-2,CANSQGTVDGELFF,TGCGCCAACAGCCAGGGGACAGTCGATGGGGAGCTGTTTTTT
TRBV6-1,.,.,TRBJ1-5,CAGIRWFNQPQHF,TGTGCCGGCATTCGGTGGTTCAATCAGCCCCAGCATTTT
TRBV20-1,.,.,TRBJ2-7,CSARSAGTQGWRGRDEQYF,TGCAGTGCTAGATCAGCCGGGACCCAGGGTTGGAGGGGGAGGGACGAGCAGTACTTC
TRBV6-4,.,many,TRBJ2-1,CASSDSEGLDEQFF,TGTGCCAGCAGTGACTCGGAAGGGTTGGATGAGCAGTTCTTC
TRBV19,.,.,TRBJ2-3,CASSVRDTWGDTQYF,TGTGCCAGTAGTGTCCGGGACACTTGGGGAGATACGCAGTATTTT
TRBV6-4,.,medium-sized,TRBJ2-2,CASSPDGGSGELFF,TGTGCCAGCAGTCCAGACGGGGGCTCCGGGGAGCTGTTTTTT
TRBV6-1,.,many,TRBJ2-1,CASRLADSSYNEQFF,TGTGCCAGCAGGTTAGCGGATAGCTCCTACAATGAGCAGTTCTTC
TRBV28,.,.,TRBJ2-2,CASRPDLTGELFF,TGTGCCAGCAGACCGGACCTAACCGGGGAGCTGTTTTTT
TRBV7-9,.,many,TRBJ2-7,CASSSVHESDLSEQYF,TGTGCCAGCAGTTCGGTCCATGAGTCAGATCTAAGCGAGCAGTACTTC
TRBV5-4,.,.,TRBJ2-3,CASSPRSGASTDTQYF,TGTGCCAGCAGCCCTCGTAGCGGAGCTAGCACAGATACGCAGTATTTT
TRBV28,.,medium-sized,TRBJ1-6,CASSSSQGPLHF,TGTGCCAGCAGCTCTTCCCAGGGACCCCTCCACTTT
TRBV4-2,TRBD2,many,TRBJ2-7,CASSRPLAGLYEQYF,TGTGCCAGCAGCCGGCCACTAGCGGGACTTTACGAGCAGTACTTC
TRBV6-1,TRBD1,.,TRBJ1-3,CASNDRGAGNTIYF,TGTGCCAGCAACGACAGGGGGGCTGGAAACACCATATATTTT
TRBV11-2,.,medium-sized,TRBJ1-2,CASSSVWRGGYGYTF,TGTGCCAGCAGCTCTGTGTGGAGGGGCGGGTATGGCTACACCTTC
TRBV11-2,.,few,TRBJ2-1,CASILGGYSEQFF,TGTGCCAGCATCTTAGGGGGATACTCTGAGCAGTTCTTC
TRBV15,.,.,TRBJ2-7,CATSREGDLDEQYF,TGTGCCACCAGCAGAGAGGGGGATTTGGACGAGCAGTACTTC
TRBV12-3/TRBV12-4,.,.,TRBJ2-6,CASSEWASGANFLTF,TGTGCCAGCAGTGAGTGGGCGTCGGGGGCCAACTTCCTGACTTTC
TRBV5-1,.,.,TRBJ2-1,CASRQDLYNEQFF,TGCGCCAGCCGACAGGACCTCTACAATGAGCAGTTCTTC
TRBV11-2,.,many,TRBJ1-1,CASSQRNTEAFF,TGTGCCAGCAGCCAGAGGAACACTGAAGCTTTCTTT
TRBV6-2/TRBV6-3,TRBD1,many,TRBJ1-4,CASSSGQGAIGEKLFF,TGTGCCAGCAGTTCAGGACAGGGGGCGATTGGCGAAAAACTGTTTTTT
TRBV18,TRBD1,many,TRBJ2-2,CASSQGANTGELFF,TGTGCCAGCTCTCAGGGGGCGAACACCGGGGAGCTGTTTTTT
TRBV6-2/TRBV6-3,.,.,TRBJ2-2,CASSYSPRYTGELFF,TGTGCCAGCAGTTACTCGCCCAGATACACCGGGGAGCTGTTTTTT